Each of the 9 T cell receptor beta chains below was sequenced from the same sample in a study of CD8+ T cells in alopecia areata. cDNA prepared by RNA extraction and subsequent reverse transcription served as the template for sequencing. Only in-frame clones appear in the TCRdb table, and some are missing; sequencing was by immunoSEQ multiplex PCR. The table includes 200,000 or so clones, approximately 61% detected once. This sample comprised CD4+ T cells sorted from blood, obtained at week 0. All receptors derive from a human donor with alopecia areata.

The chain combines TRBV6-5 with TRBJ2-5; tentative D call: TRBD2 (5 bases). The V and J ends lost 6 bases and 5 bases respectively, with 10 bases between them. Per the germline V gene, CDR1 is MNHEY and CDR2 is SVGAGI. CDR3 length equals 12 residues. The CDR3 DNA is TGTGCCAGCAGCGGACTGGGGGAGACCCAGTACTTC. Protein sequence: CASSGLGETQYF.

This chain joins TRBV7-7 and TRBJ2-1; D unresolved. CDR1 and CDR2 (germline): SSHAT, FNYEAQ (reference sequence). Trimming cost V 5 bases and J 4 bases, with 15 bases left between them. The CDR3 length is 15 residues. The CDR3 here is CASSLGPGRYNEQFF. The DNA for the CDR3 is TGTGCCAGCAGCCTAGGACCCGGGCGGTACAATGAGCAGTTCTTC.

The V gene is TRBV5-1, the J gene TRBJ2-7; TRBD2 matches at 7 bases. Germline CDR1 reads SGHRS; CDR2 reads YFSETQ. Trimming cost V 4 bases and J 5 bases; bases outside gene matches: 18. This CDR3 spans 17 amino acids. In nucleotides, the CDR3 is TGCGCCAGCAGCCTGGAGGCAACGGGACTAAATCCCGACGAGCAGTACTTC. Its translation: CASSLEATGLNPDEQYF. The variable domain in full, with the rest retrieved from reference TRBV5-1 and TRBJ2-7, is KAGVTQTPRYLIKTRGQQVTLSCSPISGHRSVSWYQQTPGQGLQFLFEYFSETQRNKGNFPGRFSGRQFSNSRSEMNVSTLELGDSALYLCASSLEATGLNPDEQYFGPGTRLTVT.

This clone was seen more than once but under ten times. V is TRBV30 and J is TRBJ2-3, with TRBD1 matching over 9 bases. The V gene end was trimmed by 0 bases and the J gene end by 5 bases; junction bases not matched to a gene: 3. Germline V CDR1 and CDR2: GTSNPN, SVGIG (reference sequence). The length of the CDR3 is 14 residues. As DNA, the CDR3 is TGTGCCTGGAGTGTGGGACAGGGTAGAGATACGCAGTATTTT. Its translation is CAWSVGQGRDTQYF.

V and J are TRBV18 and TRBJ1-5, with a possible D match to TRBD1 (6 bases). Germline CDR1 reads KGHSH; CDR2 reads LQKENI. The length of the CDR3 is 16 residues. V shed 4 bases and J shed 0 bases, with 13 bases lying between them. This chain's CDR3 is CASSQLTGHSNQPQHF. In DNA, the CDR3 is TGTGCCAGCTCACAGTTGACAGGACATAGCAATCAGCCCCAGCATTTT.

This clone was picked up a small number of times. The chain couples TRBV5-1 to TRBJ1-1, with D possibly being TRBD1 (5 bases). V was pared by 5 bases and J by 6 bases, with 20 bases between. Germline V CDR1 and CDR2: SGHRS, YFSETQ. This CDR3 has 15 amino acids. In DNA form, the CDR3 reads TGCGCCAGCAGATCGGGGGAGTTACCAGGCGCTGAAGCTTTCTTT. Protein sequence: CASRSGELPGAEAFF.

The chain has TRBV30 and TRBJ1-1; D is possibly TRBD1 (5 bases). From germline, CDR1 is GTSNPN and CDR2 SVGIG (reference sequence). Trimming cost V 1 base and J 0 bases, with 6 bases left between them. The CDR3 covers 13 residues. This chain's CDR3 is CAWSGGVNTEAFF. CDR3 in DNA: TGTGCCTGGAGTGGGGGCGTGAACACTGAAGCTTTCTTT.

Here the CDR3 reads CASSQRFTGTSGSGGTDTQYF. The CDR3, as DNA: TGTGCCAGCAGCCAGCGCTTCACCGGGACTAGCGGGAGCGGGGGCACAGATACGCAGTATTTT. The V gene is TRBV4-2, the J gene TRBJ2-3; TRBD2 aligns across 14 bases. Germline values: CDR1 LGHNA, CDR2 YNFKEQ. With V trimmed by 3 bases and J by 1 base, 15 bases remained unmatched. The CDR3 sequence is 21 residues long.

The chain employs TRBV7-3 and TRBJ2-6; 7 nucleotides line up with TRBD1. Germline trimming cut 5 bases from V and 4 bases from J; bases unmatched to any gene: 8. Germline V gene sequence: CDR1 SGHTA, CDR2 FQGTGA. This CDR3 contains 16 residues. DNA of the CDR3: TGTGCCAGCAGCCCCAGACAGGGCTCCGGGGCCAACGTCCTGACTTTC. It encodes CASSPRQGSGANVLTF.